A selection of T cell receptor beta chains follows, all from one sample in a study of blood T cell repertoires in COVID-19. Using immunoSEQ multiplex PCR, the repertoire was profiled, and TCRdb retains in-frame clones only, with some absent. The sample contains 150,000 to 200,000 clones, 70% to 80% of which appear only once. The specimen sequenced was PBMCs or T cells enriched from blood (not recorded which). All receptors derive from a woman aged 45 to 65 who had recovered from COVID-19. The CDR3 runs from the conserved cysteine through the conserved F or W. The D gene is left open where the match is weak. Only some rows state a clone size, as once, few, many or a class for expanded clones.

v_gene	d_gene	j_gene	abundance	len	CDR3nt	CDR3aa
TRBV10-3	TRBD2	TRBJ2-3	few	14	TGTGCCATCAGACTAGCGGGCGTCACAGATACGCAGTATTTT	CAIRLAGVTDTQYF
TRBV6-5	TRBD1	TRBJ2-7	NA	14	TGTGCCTGTGCCCTGGACAGGGTTTCGTACGAGCAGTACTTC	CACALDRVSYEQYF
TRBV18	NA	TRBJ1-4	NA	16	TGTGCCAGCTCACCAGCACAGGGAAGAGGAGTAGAAAAACTGTTTTTT	CASSPAQGRGVEKLFF
TRBV4-1	TRBD2	TRBJ2-4	NA	16	TGCGCCAGCAGCCCGGGACTAGCGTTTACCAAAAACATTCAGTACTTC	CASSPGLAFTKNIQYF
TRBV7-8	TRBD2	TRBJ2-5	NA	16	TGTGCCAGCAGCCCGCGGACTAGCGGGACGGGAGAGACCCAGTACTTC	CASSPRTSGTGETQYF
TRBV5-1	NA	TRBJ1-1	many	15	TGCGCCAGCAGCTTACCCCTACGAGGTTTTACTGAAGCTTTCTTT	CASSLPLRGFTEAFF
TRBV27	TRBD1	TRBJ1-2	NA	16	TGTGCCAGCAGTTCACGGACAGGGGGCCTCAACTATGGCTACACCTTC	CASSSRTGGLNYGYTF
TRBV28	NA	TRBJ2-1	NA	14	TGTGCCAGCAGTTTAGGGCAGGGCTGGAATGAGCAGTTCTTC	CASSLGQGWNEQFF
TRBV7-8	TRBD2	TRBJ2-1	NA	15	TGTGCCAGCAGCCCGGGGCTAGCGGGAGTCAATGAGCAGTTCTTC	CASSPGLAGVNEQFF
TRBV7-2	NA	TRBJ2-1	NA	17	TGTGCCAGCATGGTTTTTGGGGGCGCAGACGGATACAATGAGCAGTTCTTC	CASMVFGGADGYNEQFF
TRBV30	NA	TRBJ1-6	NA	16	TGTGCCTGGGCACAGGGCCTTAGCTCCTATAATTCACCCCTCCACTTT	CAWAQGLSSYNSPLHF
TRBV7-3	TRBD1	TRBJ1-1	NA	14	TGTGCCAGCAGCTTAAACCCAGGGGGCACTGAAGCTTTCTTT	CASSLNPGGTEAFF
TRBV30	TRBD1	TRBJ1-5	few	16	TGTGCCTGGAAGGTCACAGGGGGCCTTAGCAATCAGCCCCAGCATTTT	CAWKVTGGLSNQPQHF
TRBV10-3	TRBD1	TRBJ1-1	NA	13	TGTGCCATCAACAGGGGGCAGGGGACTGAAGCTTTCTTT	CAINRGQGTEAFF
TRBV27	NA	TRBJ1-4	NA	14	TGTGCCAGCAGTCTAAGGACAGATCAACAAAAACTGTTTTTT	CASSLRTDQQKLFF
TRBV7-2	NA	TRBJ2-7	NA	15	TGTGCCAGCAGCCGGCGACAGAGCCGACCCTACGAGCAGTACTTC	CASSRRQSRPYEQYF
TRBV18	NA	TRBJ1-1	NA	13	TGTGCCAGCTCACTGGGACAGAACACTGAAGCTTTCTTT	CASSLGQNTEAFF